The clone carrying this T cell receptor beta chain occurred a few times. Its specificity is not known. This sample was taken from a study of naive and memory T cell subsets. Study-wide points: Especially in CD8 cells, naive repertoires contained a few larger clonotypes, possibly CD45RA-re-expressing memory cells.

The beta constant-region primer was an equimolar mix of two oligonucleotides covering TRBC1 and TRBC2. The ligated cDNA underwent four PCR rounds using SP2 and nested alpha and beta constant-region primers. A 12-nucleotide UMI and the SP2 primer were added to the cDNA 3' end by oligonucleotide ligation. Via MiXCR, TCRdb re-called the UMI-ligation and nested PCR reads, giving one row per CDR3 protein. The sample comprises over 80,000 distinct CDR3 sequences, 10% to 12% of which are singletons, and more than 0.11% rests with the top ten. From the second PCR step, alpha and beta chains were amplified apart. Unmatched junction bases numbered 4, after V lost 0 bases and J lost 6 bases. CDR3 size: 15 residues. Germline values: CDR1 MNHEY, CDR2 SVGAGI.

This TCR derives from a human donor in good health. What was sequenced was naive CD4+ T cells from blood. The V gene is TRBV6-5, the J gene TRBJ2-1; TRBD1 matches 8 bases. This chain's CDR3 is CASSYSTRGRNEQFF. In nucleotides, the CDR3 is TGTGCCAGCAGTTACTCGACCAGGGGGCGCAATGAGCAGTTCTTC.